A single sample gave rise to the 23 T cell receptor beta chains below, sequenced in a study of PD-L1 blockade in urothelial cancer. Regarding time point: peripheral blood 6 weeks after treatment start. This table comes from immunoSEQ multiplex PCR, and its TCRdb copy is limited to in-frame clones, with some not included. The sample comprises over 70,000 clones, less than 90% of which are singletons, and around 8.1% rests with the top ten. The specimen comprised PBMCs, sampled around atezolizumab (anti-PD-L1) treatment. The receptors derive from a man aged 70 or older with urothelial cancer.

This sequence joins TRBV11-3 and TRBJ2-5; 10 bases map to TRBD2. Judging by the DNA end, TRBJ2-7 fits better; the J call may be wrong. The CDR3 runs 15 residues. CDR1 and CDR2 from the germline V gene are SGHNT and YENEEA. The chain's CDR3 is CASSSTSGMGYEQYF. The CDR3 DNA reads as TGTGCCAGCAGTAGTACTAGCGGGATGGGCTACGAGCAGTACTTC.

V is TRBV18 and J is TRBJ1-3, with D hard to call. V lost 3 bases and J lost 0, with 12 bases in between. Germline V gene data show CDR1 as KGHSH and CDR2 as LQKENI. The CDR3 is made up of 16 amino acids. CDR3 DNA sequence: TGTGCCAGCTCACCCGGTACCCCGAGCTCTGGAAACACCATATATTTT. This encodes CASSPGTPSSGNTIYF. The entire variable domain, with the rest obtained from reference TRBV18 and TRBJ1-3, is as follows: NAGVMQNPRHLVRRRGQEARLRCSPMKGHSHVYWYRQLPEEGLKFMVYLQKENIIDESGMPKERFSAEFPKEGPSILRIQQVVRGDSAAYFCASSPGTPSSGNTIYFGEGSWLTVV.

The chain has TRBV4-3 and TRBJ1-2, with no clear D. V was trimmed by 7 bases and J by 0 bases, leaving 12 bases between them. The CDR3 runs 14 residues. CDR1 is LGHNA and CDR2 is YSLEER in the germline V gene. CDR3 DNA sequence: TGCGCCAGCAAGCACTACGACTCTAACTATGGCTACACCTTC. Protein: CASKHYDSNYGYTF.

The chain employs TRBV7-9 and TRBJ2-2, with D possibly matching TRBD2 (5 bases). Deletions cut 5 bases from V and 1 base from J, with 8 bases between. The germline V gene encodes CDR1 SEHNR and CDR2 FQNEAQ (reference sequence). The CDR3 length is 14 residues. CDR3 sequence (DNA): TGTGCCAGCAGCGGACTGATGAACACCGGGGAGCTGTTTTTT. Its translation is CASSGLMNTGELFF.

The sample holds a few counts of this clone. The rearrangement uses TRBV30 and TRBJ2-1; 12 bases are shared with TRBD2. Trimming cost V 2 bases and J 14 bases; bases outside gene matches: 4. The CDR3 has 12 residues. CDR1 and CDR2 (germline): GTSNPN, SVGIG (reference sequence). CDR3 residues: CAWSQTSGSKFF. For the CDR3, the DNA is TGTGCCTGGAGTCAGACTAGCGGGAGTAAGTTCTTC.

The chain uses TRBV27 and TRBJ1-2; no definite D call. CDR1 and CDR2 (germline): MNHEY, SMNVEV (reference sequence). V lost 0 bases and J lost 9, with 14 bases in between. The CDR3 spans 14 residues. The CDR3 region has the DNA TGTGCCAGCAGTTTATCGCGGCGGGCGATAAGCTACACCTTC. Its protein is CASSLSRRAISYTF.

The chain employs TRBV5-1 and TRBJ2-7, with TRBD2 as a possible D gene (6 bases). V was clipped by 0 bases and J by 6 bases, with 7 bases between them. The CDR3 loop spans 12 amino acids. Germline CDR1 SGHRS, CDR2 YFSETQ. The CDR3 reads CASSLGGGEQYF. CDR3 DNA sequence: TGCGCCAGCAGCTTGGGGGGAGGCGAGCAGTACTTC.

This chain connects TRBV7-3 to TRBJ2-3; TRBD1 might be the D (6 bases). The V gene's germline CDR1 is SGHTA and CDR2 FQGTGA. This CDR3 has 14 residues. V was trimmed by 5 bases and J by 2 bases, leaving 11 bases between them. The CDR3 DNA is TGTGCCAGCAGCCCCGACAGGTACACAGATACGCAGTATTTT. Its translation: CASSPDRYTDTQYF. The full variable domain, rest sourced from reference TRBV7-3 and TRBJ2-3, is GAGVSQTPSNKVTEKGKYVELRCDPISGHTALYWYRQSLGQGPEFLIYFQGTGAADDSGLPNDRFFAVRPEGSVSTLKIQRTERGDSAVYLCASSPDRYTDTQYFGPGTRLTVL.

J is TRBJ1-1 and V is TRBV7-9, with D perhaps TRBD1 (5 bases). The CDR3 extends over 13 amino acids. Germline V gene sequence: CDR1 SEHNR, CDR2 FQNEAQ (reference sequence). With 5 bases removed from V and 6 bases from J, the gap between germline ends came to 13 bases. Here the CDR3 reads CASSPHGGAEAFF. The CDR3 DNA is TGTGCCAGCAGCCCTCACGGGGGGGCTGAAGCTTTCTTT. Drawing the rest from reference TRBV7-9 and TRBJ1-1, the complete variable domain is DTGVSQNPRHKITKRGQNVTFRCDPISEHNRLYWYRQTLGQGPEFLTYFQNEAQLEKSRLLSDRFSAERPKGSFSTLEIQRTEQGDSAMYLCASSPHGGAEAFFGQGTRLTVV.

The J gene is TRBJ1-2, the V gene TRBV6-6, with 9 bases matching TRBD1. Germline assignment: CDR1 MNHNY and CDR2 SVGAGI (reference sequence). The CDR3 has 15 amino acids. Trimming took 4 bases from V and 3 from J; bases not matched to a gene: 6. The CDR3 spells CASSSWTGAHYGYTF. In nucleotides, the CDR3 is TGTGCCAGCAGTTCTTGGACAGGGGCCCACTATGGCTACACCTTC.

The chain links TRBV6-5 to TRBJ2-7; TRBD2 matches 10 bases. In germline, CDR1 is MNHEY, CDR2 SVGAGI. This CDR3 has 16 residues. The V segment lost 4 bases and the J segment 4 bases; nucleotides outside the gene matches: 10. The DNA for the CDR3 is TGTGCCAGCAGTTCCCCCTTAGCGGGAGGTCTGTACGAGCAGTACTTC. Translation gives CASSSPLAGGLYEQYF.

This clone has more than one count but fewer than ten. Other DNA sequences in the sample encode the same CDR3. The chain has TRBV5-1 and TRBJ2-1; 9 bases are a match to TRBD2. CDR3 length equals 15 residues. CDR1 and CDR2 (germline): SGHRS, YFSETQ. The V segment lost 0 bases and the J segment 9 bases; nucleotides outside the gene matches: 7. The CDR3 DNA reads TGCGCCAGCAGCTTGGGGGCGGGAGGGCCTGGTGAGCAGTTCTTC. Protein: CASSLGAGGPGEQFF.

The chain is built from TRBV5-1 and TRBJ1-1; D is unclear. Germline V lookup: CDR1 SGHRS, CDR2 YFSETQ. V was trimmed by 2 bases and J by 0 bases, leaving 8 bases between them. This CDR3 has 14 amino acids. The CDR3 sequence: CASSFGDLNTEAFF. The CDR3 region has the DNA TGCGCCAGCAGCTTCGGAGACCTGAACACTGAAGCTTTCTTT.

This rearrangement joins TRBV6-4 to TRBJ2-2; the match to TRBD2 covers 12 bases. Germline V gives CDR1 MRHNA, CDR2 SNTAGT. The length of the CDR3 is 15 residues. V lost 5 bases and J lost 5; bases outside the gene matches: 3. This chain's CDR3 is CASSPGLAGTGELFF. The CDR3, as DNA: TGTGCCAGCAGTCCTGGACTAGCGGGGACCGGGGAGCTGTTTTTT.

This chain links TRBV11-2 with TRBJ2-3, with 7 bases lining up with TRBD2. CDR1 and CDR2 (germline): SGHAT, FQNNGV. This CDR3 comprises 15 residues. Trimming cost V 6 bases and J 0 bases; bases outside gene matches: 6. CDR3 sequence: CASSRLAPSTDTQYF. The DNA for the CDR3 is TGTGCCAGCAGTCGACTAGCCCCTAGCACAGATACGCAGTATTTT.

This clone was recorded only once. The genes are TRBV5-6 and TRBJ1-6, with 7 positions matching TRBD1. From germline, CDR1 is SGHDT and CDR2 YYEEEE. V shed 3 bases, J shed 0 bases, and the junction held 0 bases outside the gene matches. This CDR3 has 15 amino acids. In DNA, the CDR3 is TGTGCCAGCAGCTGGGACAGCTCCTATAATTCACCCCTCCACTTT. It specifies CASSWDSSYNSPLHF.

This clone occurred once. The rearrangement joins TRBV7-2 to TRBJ2-5; no definite D call. Germline CDR1 reads SGHTA; CDR2 reads FQGNSA. The CDR3 has 13 amino acids. The V end was cut by 5 bases, the J end by 1 base, with 8 bases between. The DNA of the CDR3 is TGTGCCAGCAGCCCCCCTCTCCAAGAGACCCAGTACTTC. The encoded protein is CASSPPLQETQYF.

CDR3 DNA sequence: TGCGCCAGCAGCTTGGGGGCGGGGGCGAACACCGGGGAGCTGTTTTTT. Its protein is CASSLGAGANTGELFF. The V and J genes are TRBV5-1 and TRBJ2-2; 7 nucleotides line up with TRBD2. Germline trimming cut 0 bases from V and 0 bases from J; bases unmatched to any gene: 2. Germline values: CDR1 SGHRS, CDR2 YFSETQ. The CDR3 loop spans 16 amino acids.

The chain combines TRBV2 with TRBJ2-2, with 11 bases identical to TRBD2. The CDR3 runs 17 residues. Germline loops: CDR1 SNHLY, CDR2 FYNNEI. J was trimmed by 4 bases and V by 5 bases; bases with no gene match: 9. This CDR3 reads CASSYSGGASFTGELFF. For the CDR3, the DNA is TGTGCCAGCAGTTATAGCGGGGGGGCCTCTTTCACCGGGGAGCTGTTTTTT.

This clone was detected a few times. This CDR3 reads CASSHGGTGGTGELFF. The CDR3, as DNA: TGTGCCAGCAGCCACGGCGGGACAGGGGGAACCGGGGAGCTGTTTTTT. The chain joins TRBV7-6 to TRBJ2-2; 11 bases align to TRBD1. There are 16 residues in the CDR3. The germline CDR1 and CDR2 sequences are SGHVS and FNYEAQ. The V gene end was trimmed by 5 bases and the J gene end by 5 bases; junction bases not matched to a gene: 7.

J is TRBJ2-1 and V is TRBV5-4; 9 bases line up with TRBD2. The germline gives CDR1 SGHNT, CDR2 YYREEE (reference sequence). V trimming: 0 bases; J trimming: 7 bases; junction bases outside the gene matches: 14. The CDR3 is 18 residues long. The CDR3 bases are TGTGCCAGCAGCTTGGGAGGAGGTCGGGGGAGCGGGAGGAATGAGCAGTTCTTC. It is translated as CASSLGGGRGSGRNEQFF.

The chain couples TRBV2 to TRBJ1-4, with D perhaps matching TRBD1 (5 bases). Germline V gene lookup returns CDR1 SNHLY and CDR2 FYNNEI. The CDR3 contains 14 residues. Trimming shortened V by 3 bases and J by 5 bases, and 10 bases separated the two germline ends. CDR3 protein: CASSDIRGNEKLFF. CDR3 DNA sequence: TGTGCCAGCAGTGACATAAGGGGCAATGAAAAACTGTTTTTT. Full variable domain (missing parts from reference TRBV2 and TRBJ1-4): EPEVTQTPSHQVTQMGQEVILRCVPISNHLYFYWYRQILGQKVEFLVSFYNNEISEKSEIFDDQFSVERPDGSNFTLKIRSTKLEDSAMYFCASSDIRGNEKLFFGSGTQLSVL.

To note about this clone: An end of the junction differs from the germline gene, which may be a read error. J is TRBJ2-7 and V is TRBV6-5; D uncertain. CDR3 length: 11 residues. CDR1 is MNHEY, CDR2 SVGAGI, per germline. CDR3 region: CAGSQSHEQYF. The CDR3, as DNA: TGTGCCGGCAGCCAATCCCACGAGCAGTACTTC.